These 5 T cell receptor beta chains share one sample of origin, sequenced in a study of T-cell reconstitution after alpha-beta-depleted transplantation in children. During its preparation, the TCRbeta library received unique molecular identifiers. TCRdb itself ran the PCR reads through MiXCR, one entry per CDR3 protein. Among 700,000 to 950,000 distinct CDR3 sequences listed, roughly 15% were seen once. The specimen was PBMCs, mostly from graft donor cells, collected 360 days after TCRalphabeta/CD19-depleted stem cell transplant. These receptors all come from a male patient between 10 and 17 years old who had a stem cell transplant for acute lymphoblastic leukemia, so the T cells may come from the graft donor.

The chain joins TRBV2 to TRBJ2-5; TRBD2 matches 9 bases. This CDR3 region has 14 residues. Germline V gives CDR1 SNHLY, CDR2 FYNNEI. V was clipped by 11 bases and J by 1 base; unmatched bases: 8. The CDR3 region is CAAGHSGGQETQYF. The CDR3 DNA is TGTGCCGCCGGCCATAGCGGGGGCCAAGAGACCCAGTACTTC. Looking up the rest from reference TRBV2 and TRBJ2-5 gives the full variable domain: EPEVTQTPSHQVTQMGQEVILRCVPISNHLYFYWYRQILGQKVEFLVSFYNNEISEKSEIFDDQFSVERPDGSNFTLKIRSTKLEDSAMYFCAAGHSGGQETQYFGPGTRLLVL.

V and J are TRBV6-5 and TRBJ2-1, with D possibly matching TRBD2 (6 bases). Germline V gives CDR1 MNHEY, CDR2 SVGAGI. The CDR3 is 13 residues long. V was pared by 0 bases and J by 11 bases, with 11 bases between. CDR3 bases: TGTGCCAGCAGTTACTCGCGGGGAGTTAAGCAGTTCTTC. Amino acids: CASSYSRGVKQFF.

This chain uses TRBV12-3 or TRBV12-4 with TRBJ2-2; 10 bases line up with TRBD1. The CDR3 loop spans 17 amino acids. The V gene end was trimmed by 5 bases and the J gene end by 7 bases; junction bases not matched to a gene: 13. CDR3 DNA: TGTGCCAGCAGTCGTACCCGGGACAGGGGTTCTGACGGGGAGCTGTTTTTT. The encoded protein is CASSRTRDRGSDGELFF.

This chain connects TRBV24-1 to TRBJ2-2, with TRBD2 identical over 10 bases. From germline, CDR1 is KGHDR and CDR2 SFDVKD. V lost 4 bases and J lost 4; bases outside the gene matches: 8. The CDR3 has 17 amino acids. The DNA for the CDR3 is TGTGCCACCAGTGAGAAAGGGAGCGGGAGGGGCACCGGGGAGCTGTTTTTT. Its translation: CATSEKGSGRGTGELFF.

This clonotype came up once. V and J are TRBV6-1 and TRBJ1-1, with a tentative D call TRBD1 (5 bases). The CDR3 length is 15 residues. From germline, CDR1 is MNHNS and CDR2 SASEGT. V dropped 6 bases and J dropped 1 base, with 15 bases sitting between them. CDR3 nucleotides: TGTGCCAGCAGCCCTGCGACAGCGGGGAACACTGAAGCTTTCTTT. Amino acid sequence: CASSPATAGNTEAFF.